This T cell receptor (beta chain) was profiled in a study of patients and donors after allogeneic stem cell transplantation. This clonotype was recorded many times. The germline gives CDR1 SEHNR, CDR2 FQNEAQ (reference sequence). V lost 5 bases and J lost 3, with 13 bases in between. CDR3 length: 14 amino acids. Each CDR3 protein gets one entry after TCRdb re-called the RT-PCR reads with MiXCR. The table lists fewer than 75,000 distinct CDR3 sequences, 13% of them singletons. The specimen sequenced was blood, either unsorted or a sorted T cell fraction (not recorded which). The TCR was taken from a human donor who was either an allogeneic HSCT recipient or a stem cell or donor lymphocyte infusion donor (not recorded which). It is not recorded whose cells these are; they may come from a transplant donor. The gene calls are TRBV7-9 and TRBJ1-1, with a tentative D call TRBD1 (5 bases). CDR3 loop: CASSPGWGDTEAFF. The CDR3, as DNA: TGTGCCAGCAGCCCTGGCTGGGGGGACACTGAAGCTTTCTTT.